This entry concerns a single TCR beta chain. Its antigen is undetermined. Sequencing used immunoSEQ multiplex PCR; TCRdb keeps in-frame clones, though not all of them. The sample contains roughly 2 million clones, roughly 96% of which appear only once. Every donor was a Caucasian adult from Nashville, Tennessee. J gave up 1 base and V 1 base, and 10 bases lay outside the gene matches. The germline V gene has CDR1 SGHTA and CDR2 FQGNSA. The CDR3 length is 18 residues. The source of the sample is a study of shared clonotypes between healthy human individuals. Study as a whole: There were three CD4 naive, three CD4 memory, two CD8 naive and one CD8 memory plates per donor. Study-wide results and caveats: Around 5% was the fraction of naive CD4 clonotypes found shared across a few donors.

This chain links TRBV7-2 with TRBJ2-7; TRBD1 aligns across 10 bases. Sequencing used naive CD4+ T cells sorted from blood. Subset here: CD45RA+ positively selected. This clonotype was sampled from a man aged 18 to 30 in good health. CDR3 sequence reads: CASSLGGQGRVESYEQYF. CDR3 coding DNA: TGTGCCAGCAGCTTAGGGGGACAGGGGAGGGTTGAGTCCTACGAGCAGTACTTC.